The rows below give T cell receptor beta chains drawn from one sample of a study of technical replicates of blood from a few donors. This table comes from immunoSEQ multiplex PCR, and its TCRdb copy is limited to in-frame clones, with some not included. The table shows almost 65,000 clones, with 70% to 90% occurring only once. What was sequenced was PBMCs. These receptor sequences come from a human donor in good health. Some clones in this sample may be carry-over from other donors' samples. The CDR3 runs from the conserved cysteine through the conserved F or W. D genes are given only for firm matches. Clone size is stated in some rows and not others, as once, few, many or a class when expanded.

TRBJ2-1,TRBV30,.,.,CAPPTSGEQFF,TGTGCCCCACCAACCAGCGGTGAGCAGTTCTTC
TRBJ1-1,TRBV5-6,.,.,CASSPSFWAFF,TGTGCCAGCAGCCCCAGTTTTTGGGCTTTCTTT
TRBJ1-1,TRBV6-5,.,.,CASSYSGVSEAFF,TGTGCCAGCAGTTACTCCGGGGTTTCTGAAGCTTTCTTT
TRBJ2-6,TRBV10-1,.,.,CASSLDRQASSGANVLTF,TGCGCCAGCAGTTTAGATCGACAGGCGAGCTCTGGGGCCAACGTCCTGACTTTC
TRBJ2-2,TRBV6-1,TRBD2,.,CASSEGAGGFGGELFF,TGTGCCAGCAGTGAAGGGGCGGGGGGGTTCGGCGGGGAGCTGTTTTTT
TRBJ1-1,TRBV4-1,.,.,CASSQERVRGRVEAFF,TGCGCCAGCAGCCAAGAGAGAGTAAGGGGTCGGGTTGAAGCTTTCTTT
TRBJ2-5,TRBV18,.,.,CASSPTSLETQYF,TGTGCCAGCTCACCTACTTCATTAGAGACCCAGTACTTC
TRBJ2-2,TRBV18,.,.,CASSLAGELFF,TGTGCCAGCTCACTCGCCGGGGAGCTGTTTTTT
TRBJ1-1,TRBV7-2,TRBD1,.,CASSQGGVNTEAFF,TGTGCCAGCAGCCAGGGGGGCGTGAACACTGAAGCTTTCTTT
TRBJ2-7,TRBV6-1,TRBD1,.,CASSDSGTGRYEQYF,TGTGCCAGCAGTGACTCCGGGACAGGACGCTACGAGCAGTACTTC
TRBJ2-7,TRBV6-5,TRBD1,.,CASSFSGQGSYEQYF,TGTGCCAGCAGTTTCTCGGGACAGGGGAGCTACGAGCAGTACTTC
TRBJ1-5,TRBV15,TRBD1,.,CATSRDRDRQHF,TGTGCCACCAGCAGAGATCGGGACAGACAGCATTTT
TRBJ2-3,TRBV7-9,.,.,CASSPSGYSTDTQYF,TGTGCCAGCAGCCCCAGCGGATATAGCACAGATACGCAGTATTTT
TRBJ2-1,TRBV10-3,TRBD2,.,CAISESPGLAGGNTMNEQFF,TGTGCCATCAGTGAGTCACCGGGACTAGCGGGGGGCAACACCATGAATGAGCAGTTCTTC
TRBJ2-5,TRBV21-1,.,.,CASSPTSSLDRKKETQYF,TGTGCCAGCAGCCCTACGTCGTCTCTGGACAGGAAAAAAGAGACCCAGTACTTC
TRBJ2-2,TRBV14,.,once,CASQIGGGNTGELFF,TGTGCCAGTCAAATAGGAGGTGGGAACACCGGGGAGCTGTTTTTT
TRBJ2-7,TRBV19,.,.,CASSIDQAMGYEQYF,TGTGCCAGTAGTATAGATCAGGCCATGGGCTACGAGCAGTACTTC
TRBJ2-1,TRBV27,.,.,CASSLIMVGGPYNEQFF,TGTGCCAGCAGTTTAATCATGGTGGGGGGGCCCTACAATGAGCAGTTCTTC
TRBJ2-4,TRBV5-1,TRBD2,.,CASSPGLAGTLAKNIQYF,TGCGCCAGCAGCCCTGGACTAGCGGGGACACTAGCCAAAAACATTCAGTACTTC
TRBJ1-2,TRBV7-6,.,.,CASSLEGSGYGYTF,TGTGCCAGCAGCTTAGAGGGTTCGGGATATGGCTACACCTTC
TRBJ1-1,TRBV19,TRBD1,.,CASSSRTGPGTEAFF,TGTGCCAGTAGTTCGCGGACAGGGCCGGGGACTGAAGCTTTCTTT
TRBJ2-7,TRBV30,TRBD2,.,CAWAPGLAYEQYF,TGTGCCTGGGCCCCGGGACTAGCCTACGAGCAGTACTTC
TRBJ2-5,TRBV30,.,.,CAWGQRVTETQYF,TGTGCCTGGGGACAAAGGGTCACTGAGACCCAGTACTTC
TRBJ2-7,TRBV3-1/TRBV3-2,.,.,CASSQGTYF,TGTGCCAGCAGCCAAGGTACATACTTC
TRBJ2-3,TRBV10-3,.,.,CAIRWGETDTQYF,TGTGCCATCAGGTGGGGGGAGACAGATACGCAGTATTTT
TRBJ1-2,TRBV6-5,.,.,CASSYDAGLDYGYTF,TGTGCCAGCAGTTACGACGCAGGGTTGGACTATGGCTACACCTTC
TRBJ1-2,TRBV6-1,.,.,CASSEARLANYGYTF,TGTGCCAGCAGTGAAGCCAGGTTGGCTAACTATGGCTACACCTTC
TRBJ2-2,TRBV2,TRBD2,.,CASSVPSSGGPTGELFF,TGTGCCAGCAGTGTGCCCTCTAGCGGGGGGCCAACCGGGGAGCTGTTTTTT
TRBJ2-7,TRBV2,TRBD2,.,CASLPLAGTNEQYF,TGTGCCAGCCTCCCACTAGCGGGGACAAACGAGCAGTACTTC
TRBJ2-3,TRBV7-2,.,.,CASSKEPSPQYF,TGTGCCAGCAGCAAAGAGCCAAGTCCGCAGTATTTT
TRBJ2-2,TRBV5-1,TRBD1,.,CASSKQGEGGELFF,TGCGCCAGCAGCAAACAGGGGGAAGGCGGGGAGCTGTTTTTT
TRBJ1-1,TRBV18,TRBD1,.,CASLRDRGGTEAFF,TGTGCCAGCTTAAGGGACAGGGGAGGCACTGAAGCTTTCTTT
TRBJ1-5,TRBV28,.,.,CASSQKTGGAGQPQHF,TGTGCCAGCAGTCAGAAAACGGGGGGGGCGGGACAGCCCCAGCATTTT
TRBJ1-5,TRBV10-2,TRBD1,.,CASSDWTGGQPQHF,TGCGCCAGCAGTGACTGGACAGGAGGGCAGCCCCAGCATTTT
TRBJ2-1,TRBV7-3,TRBD1,.,CASSLTRDSPSEQFF,TGTGCCAGCAGCTTAACAAGGGACAGCCCCAGTGAGCAGTTCTTC
TRBJ1-2,TRBV5-5,TRBD1,.,CASSLIQGEVYGYTF,TGTGCCAGCAGCTTGATACAGGGGGAGGTCTATGGCTACACCTTC
TRBJ2-1,TRBV7-2,TRBD2,.,CASSWGGGRTKTNEQFF,TGTGCCAGCAGTTGGGGGGGAGGGCGAACCAAAACCAATGAGCAGTTCTTC
TRBJ2-7,TRBV29-1,.,.,CSVVQYKQYF,TGCAGCGTTGTCCAGTACAAGCAGTACTTC